The rows below give T cell receptor beta chains drawn from one sample of a study of blood T cells in healthy people across ages. TCRdb used MiXCR to reprocess the 5' RACE reads, holding one entry per CDR3 protein. The table includes about 570,000 distinct CDR3 sequences, approximately 30% detected once. The specimen sequenced was blood. The receptors were sampled from a woman in her sixties or seventies in good health. Each CDR3 is given with its conserved first and last residue. Fields, in order: V gene, D gene, clone size, J gene, CDR3 protein, CDR3 DNA. The D gene is left open where the match is weak. Some rows mark clone size as missing; the rest say once, few, many or name a class of expanded clone.

TRBV6-5,TRBD2,-,TRBJ2-5,CASSYGTSGAELKTQYF,TGTGCCAGCAGTTACGGGACTAGCGGTGCCGAATTAAAGACCCAGTACTTC
TRBV29-1,TRBD1,-,TRBJ2-3,CSGEGQSTDTQYF,TGCAGCGGAGAGGGACAGAGCACAGATACACAGTATTTT
TRBV30,-,few,TRBJ2-7,CAWSDPAYEQYF,TGTGCCTGGAGTGATCCAGCCTACGAGCAGTACTTC
TRBV20-1,-,few,TRBJ1-1,CSASLGQVLGEAFF,TGCAGTGCTAGCCTCGGTCAGGTCCTGGGGGAAGCTTTCTTT
TRBV6-4,-,-,TRBJ2-5,CARSPWGTQYF,TGTGCCAGGAGCCCCTGGGGTACCCAGTACTTC
TRBV7-2,-,few,TRBJ2-7,CASSFGLPGEQYF,TGTGCCAGCAGCTTCGGACTCCCCGGGGAGCAGTACTTC
TRBV7-3,-,-,TRBJ2-1,CASSPTPGRSSYNEQFF,TGTGCCAGCAGCCCAACCCCGGGGAGATCCTCCTACAATGAGCAGTTCTTC
TRBV29-1,-,-,TRBJ1-2,CSSGLDGFYGYTF,TGCAGCTCTGGATTGGACGGCTTCTATGGCTACACCTTC
TRBV30,TRBD2,-,TRBJ2-1,CAWSFGTSGRVNEQFF,TGTGCCTGGAGTTTTGGGACTAGCGGGAGGGTAAATGAGCAGTTCTTC
TRBV2,-,few,TRBJ2-5,CASSITGYERYF,TGTGCCAGCAGTATCACAGGTTACGAGCGGTACTTC
TRBV20-1,-,-,TRBJ1-4,CSARDSTARSNEKLFF,TGCAGTGCTAGAGATTCAACGGCCCGGTCTAATGAAAAACTGTTTTTT
TRBV12-3/TRBV12-4,TRBD2,few,TRBJ2-7,CASSPHFSGGPPNLYEQYF,TGTGCCAGCAGCCCTCACTTTAGCGGGGGGCCACCCAATCTCTACGAGCAGTACTTC
TRBV11-3,-,-,TRBJ1-1,CASSLGGLTGDTEAFF,TGTGCCAGCAGCTTAGGGGGTCTCACGGGGGACACTGAAGCTTTCTTT
TRBV10-3,TRBD2,-,TRBJ2-7,CAISLGLAGIYEQYF,TGTGCCATCAGTTTAGGACTAGCGGGGATCTACGAGCAGTACTTC
TRBV4-2,-,-,TRBJ1-5,CASSQENAGFQPQHF,TGTGCCAGCAGCCAAGAGAATGCGGGCTTTCAGCCCCAGCATTTT
TRBV11-3,TRBD1,-,TRBJ2-5,CASSPRQGGQETQYF,TGTGCCAGCAGCCCTCGACAGGGGGGGCAAGAGACCCAGTACTTC
TRBV3-1,-,-,TRBJ1-3,CASSQNSRGNTIYF,TGTGCCAGCAGCCAAAATTCTCGGGGAAACACCATATATTTT
TRBV6-1,TRBD2,few,TRBJ2-3,CASSEVRGTSGGVPTQYF,TGTGCCAGCAGTGAAGTGCGCGGGACTAGCGGGGGGGTCCCTACGCAGTATTTT
TRBV9,-,few,TRBJ2-5,CASSVGPQGETQYF,TGTGCCAGCAGCGTAGGCCCGCAGGGGGAGACCCAGTACTTC
TRBV6-2/TRBV6-3,-,few,TRBJ2-6,CASSYSGTGGANVLTF,TGTGCCAGCAGTTACTCAGGGACGGGAGGGGCCAACGTCCTGACTTTC
TRBV7-2,-,-,TRBJ2-5,CASSRTPGLSYETQYF,TGTGCCAGCAGCCGCACGCCCGGACTAAGCTATGAGACCCAGTACTTC
TRBV19,TRBD1,few,TRBJ2-5,CASSTTGQGAWETQYF,TGTGCCAGTAGTACAACGGGACAGGGGGCATGGGAGACCCAGTACTTC
TRBV7-3,TRBD2,once,TRBJ2-7,CASSTSGAHYEQYF,TGTGCCAGCAGCACTAGCGGGGCTCACTACGAGCAGTACTTC
TRBV20-1,TRBD1,few,TRBJ2-5,CSALNRGTHGETQYF,TGCAGTGCGCTTAACAGGGGGACCCATGGAGAGACCCAGTACTTC
TRBV7-2,TRBD1,once,TRBJ2-5,CASSLNGGGTGQETQYF,TGTGCCAGCAGCTTAAACGGAGGTGGGACAGGGCAAGAGACCCAGTACTTC
TRBV20-1,-,-,TRBJ2-1,CSARGVWNEQFF,TGCAGTGCTAGGGGCGTGTGGAATGAGCAGTTCTTC
TRBV12-3/TRBV12-4,-,few,TRBJ1-1,CASRPWDRENTEAFF,TGTGCCAGCAGGCCATGGGACCGGGAGAACACTGAAGCTTTCTTT
TRBV7-2,TRBD2,-,TRBJ2-5,CASSPGGANKETQYF,TGTGCCAGCAGCCCCGGGGGGGCCAACAAAGAGACCCAGTACTTC
TRBV5-7,TRBD1,few,TRBJ2-2,CASSLVDRGKPGELFF,TGTGCCAGCAGCTTGGTCGACAGGGGAAAACCCGGGGAGCTGTTTTTT
TRBV7-2,-,-,TRBJ1-2,CASVGEGARGYTF,TGTGCCAGCGTAGGAGAAGGGGCAAGGGGCTACACCTTC
TRBV7-2,-,-,TRBJ2-7,CASSLVHGSYEQYF,TGTGCCAGCAGCTTAGTCCACGGCTCCTACGAGCAGTACTTC
TRBV16,TRBD1,few,TRBJ1-5,CASSPDGQGTQPQHF,TGTGCCAGCAGCCCGGACGGACAGGGAACGCAGCCCCAGCATTTT
TRBV6-2/TRBV6-3,-,-,TRBJ1-4,CASRPRGASNEKLFF,TGTGCCAGCAGGCCCCGGGGCGCCTCTAATGAAAAACTGTTTTTT
TRBV6-2/TRBV6-3,TRBD2,few,TRBJ2-7,CASSRLAGGPYEQYF,TGTGCCAGCAGTCGCCTAGCGGGGGGCCCCTACGAGCAGTACTTC
TRBV9,-,few,TRBJ1-2,CASSVEFESGYTF,TGTGCCAGCAGCGTAGAGTTTGAGTCCGGCTACACCTTC
TRBV7-3,TRBD2,-,TRBJ2-3,CAGREAGGNTDTQYF,TGTGCCGGCAGAGAAGCGGGGGGAAACACAGATACGCAGTATTTT
TRBV12-3/TRBV12-4,TRBD1,few,TRBJ2-7,CAGSSDRVGYEQYF,TGTGCCGGCAGTTCCGACAGGGTAGGTTACGAGCAGTACTTC
TRBV12-3/TRBV12-4,TRBD2,-,TRBJ2-5,CASSFQRGTQETQYF,TGTGCCAGCAGTTTTCAGCGGGGGACCCAAGAGACCCAGTACTTC
TRBV12-3/TRBV12-4,-,many,TRBJ2-1,CASSLTGNNEQFF,TGTGCCAGCAGCCTAACAGGGAACAATGAGCAGTTCTTC
TRBV19,-,-,TRBJ1-1,CASRTGPFMNTEAFF,TGTGCCAGTAGGACAGGACCATTCATGAACACTGAAGCTTTCTTT
TRBV15,-,few,TRBJ2-5,CATSRVKGGQETQYF,TGTGCCACCAGCAGAGTTAAGGGGGGCCAAGAGACCCAGTACTTC
TRBV10-3,-,few,TRBJ2-5,CAISESGLQETQYF,TGTGCCATCAGTGAGTCAGGGTTGCAAGAGACCCAGTACTTC
TRBV20-1,-,-,TRBJ1-2,CSARDTGGNYGYTF,TGCAGTGCTAGAGATACGGGGGGTAACTATGGCTACACCTTC
TRBV28,TRBD2,many,TRBJ2-5,CASSLGLAGTQETQYF,TGTGCCAGCAGTCTCGGACTAGCGGGGACCCAAGAGACCCAGTACTTC
TRBV29-1,-,-,TRBJ2-5,CSVESAHGQETQYF,TGCAGCGTTGAATCGGCCCATGGTCAAGAGACCCAGTACTTC
TRBV20-1,TRBD1,-,TRBJ1-5,CSARDRVYQPQHF,TGCAGTGCTAGGGACAGGGTCTATCAGCCCCAGCATTTT
TRBV27,-,-,TRBJ2-2,CASRLKFNTGELFF,TGTGCCAGCAGGCTGAAGTTTAACACCGGGGAGCTGTTTTTT
TRBV7-2,TRBD1,-,TRBJ1-1,CASSLDNRGRIEAFF,TGTGCCAGCAGCTTAGACAACAGGGGGCGGATTGAAGCTTTCTTT
TRBV20-1,TRBD1,-,TRBJ1-5,CSARRPGTASNQPQHF,TGCAGTGCCAGAAGACCCGGGACAGCTTCAAATCAGCCCCAGCATTTT
TRBV20-1,-,-,TRBJ1-2,CSARDRFYGYTF,TGCAGTGCTAGGGACAGATTCTATGGCTACACCTTC
TRBV7-3,-,many,TRBJ1-1,CASSLGGGNTEAFF,TGTGCCAGCAGCTTAGGTGGGGGGAACACTGAAGCTTTCTTT
TRBV20-1,TRBD2,many,TRBJ2-1,CSARAQMGLAGDEQFF,TGCAGTGCTAGAGCCCAAATGGGACTAGCGGGGGATGAGCAGTTCTTC
TRBV20-1,-,-,TRBJ2-1,CSARDGRISSYNEQFF,TGCAGTGCTAGAGATGGGCGTATTAGCTCCTACAATGAGCAGTTCTTC
TRBV5-1,TRBD2,-,TRBJ2-1,CASSWGLAGEYNEQFF,TGCGCCAGCAGCTGGGGACTAGCGGGGGAATACAATGAGCAGTTCTTC